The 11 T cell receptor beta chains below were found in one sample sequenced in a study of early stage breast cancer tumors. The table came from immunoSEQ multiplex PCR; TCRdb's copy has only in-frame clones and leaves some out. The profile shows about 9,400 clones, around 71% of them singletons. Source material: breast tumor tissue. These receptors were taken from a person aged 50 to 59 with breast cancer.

The CDR3 spells CASRLDRGAQQETQYF. CDR3 DNA: TGTGCCAGCAGGCTGGACAGGGGCGCCCAGCAAGAGACCCAGTACTTC. J is TRBJ2-5 and V is TRBV27; TRBD1 agrees at 9 bases. Germline lookup yields CDR1 MNHEY and CDR2 SMNVEV (reference sequence). The CDR3 covers 16 residues. Losses at the gene ends were 6 bases for V and 2 bases for J; bases not matched to a gene: 10.

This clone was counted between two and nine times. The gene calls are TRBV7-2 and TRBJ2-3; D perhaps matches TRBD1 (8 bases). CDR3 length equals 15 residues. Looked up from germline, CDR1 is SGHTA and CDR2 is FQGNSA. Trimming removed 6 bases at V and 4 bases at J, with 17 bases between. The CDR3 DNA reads TGTGCCAGCAGTCACGGACAGGGAGGGTCAGATACGCAGTATTTT. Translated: CASSHGQGGSDTQYF. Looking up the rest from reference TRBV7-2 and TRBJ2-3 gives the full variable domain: GAGVSQSPSNKVTEKGKDVELRCDPISGHTALYWYRQSLGQGLEFLIYFQGNSAPDKSGLPSDRFSAERTGGSVSTLTIQRTQQEDSAVYLCASSHGQGGSDTQYFGPGTRLTVL.

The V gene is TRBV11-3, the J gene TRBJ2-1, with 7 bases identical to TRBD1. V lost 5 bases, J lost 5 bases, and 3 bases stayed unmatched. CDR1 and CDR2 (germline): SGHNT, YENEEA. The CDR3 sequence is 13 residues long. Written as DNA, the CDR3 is TGTGCCAGCAGCCAGGACAGGCACAATGAGCAGTTCTTC. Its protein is CASSQDRHNEQFF.

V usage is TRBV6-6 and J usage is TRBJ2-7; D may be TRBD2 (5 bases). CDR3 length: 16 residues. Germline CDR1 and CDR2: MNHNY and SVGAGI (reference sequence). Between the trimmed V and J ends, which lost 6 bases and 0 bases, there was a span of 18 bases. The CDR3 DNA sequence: TGTGCCAGCAGCCCCCCCGGCAGCGGAGTCTCCTACGAGCAGTACTTC. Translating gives CASSPPGSGVSYEQYF.

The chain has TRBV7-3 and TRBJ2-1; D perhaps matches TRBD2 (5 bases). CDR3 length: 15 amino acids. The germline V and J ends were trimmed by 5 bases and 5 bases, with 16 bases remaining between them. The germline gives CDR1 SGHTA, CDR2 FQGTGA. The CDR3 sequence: CASSPLASQDNEQFF. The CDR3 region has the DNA TGTGCCAGCAGCCCATTAGCGAGTCAGGACAATGAGCAGTTCTTC.

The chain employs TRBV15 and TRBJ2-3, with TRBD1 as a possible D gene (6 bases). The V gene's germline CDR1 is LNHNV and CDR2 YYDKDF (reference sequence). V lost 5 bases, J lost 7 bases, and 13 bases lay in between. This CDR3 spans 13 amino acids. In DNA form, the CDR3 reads TGTGCCACCAGCCTCGGCAGGGACAATACGCAGTATTTT. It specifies CATSLGRDNTQYF.

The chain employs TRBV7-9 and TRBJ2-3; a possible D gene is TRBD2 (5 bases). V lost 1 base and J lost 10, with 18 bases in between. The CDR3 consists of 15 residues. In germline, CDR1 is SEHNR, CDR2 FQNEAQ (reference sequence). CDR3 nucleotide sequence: TGTGCCAGCAGCTTAGGAGGGATACCACTCAATTCGCAGTATTTT. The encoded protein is CASSLGGIPLNSQYF.

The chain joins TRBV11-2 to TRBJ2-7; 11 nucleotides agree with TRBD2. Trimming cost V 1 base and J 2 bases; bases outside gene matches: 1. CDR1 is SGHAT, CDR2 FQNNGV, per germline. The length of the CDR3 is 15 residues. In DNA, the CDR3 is TGTGCCAGCAGCTTAGCTAGCGGGGGGACCTACGAGCAGTACTTC. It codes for CASSLASGGTYEQYF.

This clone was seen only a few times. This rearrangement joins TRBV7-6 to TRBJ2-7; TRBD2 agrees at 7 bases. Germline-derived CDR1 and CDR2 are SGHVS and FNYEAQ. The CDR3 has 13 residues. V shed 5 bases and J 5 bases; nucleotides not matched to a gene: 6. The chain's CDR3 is CASSGTNDDEQYF. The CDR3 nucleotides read TGTGCCAGCAGCGGGACTAACGACGACGAGCAGTACTTC.

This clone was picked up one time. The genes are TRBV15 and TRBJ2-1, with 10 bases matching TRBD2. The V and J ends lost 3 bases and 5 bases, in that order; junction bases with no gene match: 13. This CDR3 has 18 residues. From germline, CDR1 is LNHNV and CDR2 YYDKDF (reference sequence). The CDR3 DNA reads TGTGCCACCAGCAGGAAGGGAGCGGGACTAGCGACAAACAATGAGCAGTTCTTC. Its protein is CATSRKGAGLATNNEQFF. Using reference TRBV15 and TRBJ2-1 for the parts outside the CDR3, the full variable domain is DAMVIQNPRYQVTQFGKPVTLSCSQTLNHNVMYWYQQKSSQAPKLLFHYYDKDFNNEADTPDNFQSRRPNTSFCFLDIRSPGLGDTAMYLCATSRKGAGLATNNEQFFGPGTRLTVL.

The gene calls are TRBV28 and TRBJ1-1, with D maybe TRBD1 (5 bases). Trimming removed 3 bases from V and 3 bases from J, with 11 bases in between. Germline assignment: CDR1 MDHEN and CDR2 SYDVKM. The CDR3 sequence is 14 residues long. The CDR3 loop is CASSFGGSDTEAFF. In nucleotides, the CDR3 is TGTGCCAGCAGTTTTGGGGGTTCGGACACTGAAGCTTTCTTT.